This T cell receptor beta chain appears in the sequencing data of a study of regulatory T cells. A remark on this clone: Its specificity is unknown.

Study findings and constraints: In patients, unique TRB V-J pairs were restricted and V/J usage skewed, especially in Tregs. In CD3G-deficient patients, conventional CD4+ T cells were enriched for hydrophobic CDR3 residues at positions 6 and 7.

A couple of CD3G-deficient patients had more severe autoimmunity; all had some. Patients, 2 to 39 years old, had expanded memory T-cell proportions. Amplification used 52 TRBV primers and 13 TRBJ primers. Data came from immunoSEQ multiplex PCR; TCRdb stores just in-frame clones and leaves some out. There are tens of thousands of clones in the sample; roughly 84% occur only once, and approximately 1.3% lies in the top ten. The CDR3 is 13 residues long. In germline, CDR1 is SEHNR, CDR2 FQNEAQ (reference sequence). Trimming took 5 bases from V and 3 from J, leaving 10 bases between them. The TCR sequence derives from a child under 18 with CD3G deficiency. The gene calls are TRBV7-9 and TRBJ2-5, with D tentatively TRBD2 (5 bases). The sample was conventional CD4+ T cells sorted from blood. The CDR3 region has the DNA TGTGCCAGCAGCAAGGACTGGGAAGAGACCCAGTACTTC. This translates into CASSKDWEETQYF.